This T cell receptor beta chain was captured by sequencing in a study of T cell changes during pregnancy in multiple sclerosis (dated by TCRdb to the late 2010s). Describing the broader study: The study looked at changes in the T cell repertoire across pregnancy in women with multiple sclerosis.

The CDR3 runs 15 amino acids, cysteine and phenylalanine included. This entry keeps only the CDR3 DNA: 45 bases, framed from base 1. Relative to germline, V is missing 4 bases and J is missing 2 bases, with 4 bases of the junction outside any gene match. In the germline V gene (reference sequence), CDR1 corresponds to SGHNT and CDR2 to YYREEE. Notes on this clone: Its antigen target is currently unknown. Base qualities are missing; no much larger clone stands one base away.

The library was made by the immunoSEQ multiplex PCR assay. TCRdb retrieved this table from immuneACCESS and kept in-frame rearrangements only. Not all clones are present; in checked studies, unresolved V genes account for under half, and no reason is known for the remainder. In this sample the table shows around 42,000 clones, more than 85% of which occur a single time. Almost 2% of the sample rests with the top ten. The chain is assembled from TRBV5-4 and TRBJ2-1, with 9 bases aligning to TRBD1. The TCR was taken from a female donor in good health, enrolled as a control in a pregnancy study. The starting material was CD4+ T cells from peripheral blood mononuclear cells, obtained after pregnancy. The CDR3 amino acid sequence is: CASSPQGAAYNEQFF. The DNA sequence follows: TGTGCCAGCAGCCCACAGGGGGCAGCCTACAATGAGCAGTTCTTC.